A single sample is the source of the 29 T cell receptor beta chains below, sequenced in a study of somatic mutations in cytotoxic T cells in rheumatoid arthritis. Sequencing was performed with immunoSEQ multiplex PCR; in TCRdb, only in-frame clones are kept and a portion is missing. The sample consists of 12,000 or so clones, roughly 72% of them appearing once. The source material was CD8+ T cells sorted from blood. The receptors were gathered from a man between 65 and 85 years old in good health.

The chain recombines TRBV27 with TRBJ1-3; D remains unclear. V lost 2 bases and J 0 bases, leaving 8 bases between the germline ends. Per the germline V gene, CDR1 is MNHEY and CDR2 is SMNVEV (reference sequence). The CDR3 extends over 15 amino acids. As DNA, the CDR3 is TGTGCCAGCAGTTTAACGGCCAACTCTGGAAACACCATATATTTT. It is translated as CASSLTANSGNTIYF.

The CDR3 coding sequence is TGTGCCAGCAGCTCTACTAGCGGGGGTGTCTCCTACAATGAGCAGTTCTTC. Its protein product is CASSSTSGGVSYNEQFF. V gene TRBV13 combines with J gene TRBJ2-1, with 11 nucleotides matching TRBD2. This CDR3 is 17 amino acids long. Trimming took 4 bases from V and 0 from J; bases not matched to a gene: 5. CDR1 PRHDT and CDR2 FYEKMQ come from the germline V gene (reference sequence).

This rearrangement joins TRBV25-1 to TRBJ1-6, with D possibly TRBD1 on 5 matching bases. CDR1 and CDR2 from the germline V gene are MGHDK and SYGVNS. Deletions cut 3 bases from V and 9 bases from J, with 15 bases between. This CDR3 region has 15 residues. The CDR3: CASSDRAGVSSPLHF. CDR3 nucleotide sequence: TGTGCCAGCAGTGACAGGGCAGGAGTAAGTTCACCCCTCCACTTT.

This clone was observed a few times. V is TRBV30 and J is TRBJ1-2; 10 nucleotides match TRBD1. This CDR3 is built from 15 residues. CDR1 and CDR2 from the germline V gene are GTSNPN and SVGIG (reference sequence). The V segment lost 0 bases and the J segment 5 bases; nucleotides outside the gene matches: 6. The DNA of the CDR3 is TGTGCCTGGAGTGTCCCGACAGGGGGCGGGTATGGCTACACCTTC. Encoded protein: CAWSVPTGGGYGYTF.

Written as DNA, the CDR3 is TGTGCCAGCAGTGAAGAACTAGCGGTCTACAATGAGCAGTTCTTC. Residues: CASSEELAVYNEQFF. The chain employs TRBV6-1 and TRBJ2-1, with 8 nucleotides matching TRBD2. The junction had 2 bases not matched to a gene; V was cut back by 1 base and J by 3 bases. The CDR3 loop spans 15 amino acids. Per the germline V gene, CDR1 is MNHNS and CDR2 is SASEGT.

The genes are TRBV27 and TRBJ1-2; D remains unclear. V lost 2 bases and J lost 7, with 11 bases in between. Per the germline V gene, CDR1 is MNHEY and CDR2 is SMNVEV (reference sequence). This CDR3 spans 13 amino acids. In DNA form, the CDR3 reads TGTGCCAGCAGTTTACGTGTGTCTCTTGGCTACACCTTC. Residues: CASSLRVSLGYTF.

A few counts support this clone. The chain joins TRBV5-6 to TRBJ1-3, with 9 bases aligning to TRBD1. The CDR3 length is 13 residues. The V and J ends lost 2 bases and 7 bases, in that order; junction bases with no gene match: 1. CDR1 and CDR2 from the germline V gene are SGHDT and YYEEEE. In DNA, the CDR3 is TGTGCCAGCAGCTTCGGACAGGGGAACACCATATATTTT. This encodes CASSFGQGNTIYF.

The CDR3 reads CASSIAGSDEQYF. CDR3 coding DNA: TGTGCCAGTAGTATCGCGGGAAGCGACGAGCAGTACTTC. J is TRBJ2-7 and V is TRBV19; D may be TRBD2 (6 bases). The CDR3 sequence is 13 residues long. Germline CDR1 LNHDA, CDR2 SQIVND (reference sequence). Trimming took 3 bases from V and 5 from J, leaving 11 bases between them.

This chain links TRBV2 with TRBJ2-5; the match to TRBD2 covers 9 bases. Matching the DNA end better, TRBJ2-7 makes the J call doubtful. The germline V gene has CDR1 SNHLY and CDR2 FYNNEI. The CDR3 loop spans 16 amino acids. CDR3 DNA: TGTGCCAGCAGTGAAGCGGAAACTAGCGGGTCCTACGAGCAGTACTTC. Translated, it gives CASSEAETSGSYEQYF.

The chain recombines TRBV6-5 with TRBJ2-1; TRBD2 might be the D (6 bases). The CDR3 covers 16 residues. Trimming stripped 0 bases from V and 7 bases from J, with 16 bases between. Looked up from germline, CDR1 is MNHEY and CDR2 is SVGAGI. The CDR3 DNA reads as TGTGCCAGCAGTTACTCTTTGGGGGAGGTTTATAATGAGCAGTTCTTC. Protein: CASSYSLGEVYNEQFF.

This clone was picked up a small number of times. The chain couples TRBV29-1 to TRBJ1-2; D uncertain. This CDR3 spans 15 amino acids. Germline-derived CDR1 and CDR2 are SQVTM and ANQGSEA. V lost 0 bases and J 2 bases, leaving 13 bases between the germline ends. The CDR3 DNA follows: TGCAGCGTTGAAGATTGGTCAGCTTTAAACTATGGCTACACCTTC. Encoded protein: CSVEDWSALNYGYTF.

The CDR3 sequence is CASGQGASYEQYF. Here the CDR3 DNA reads TGCGCCAGTGGACAGGGAGCCTCCTACGAGCAGTACTTC. The chain is built from TRBV5-1 and TRBJ2-7, with TRBD1 identical over 8 bases. Looked up from germline, CDR1 is SGHRS and CDR2 is YFSETQ. The CDR3 is 13 amino acids. J gave up 0 bases and V 8 bases, and 4 bases lay outside the gene matches.

The chain employs TRBV30 and TRBJ2-7; D remains ambiguous. This CDR3 contains 14 residues. Trimming removed 0 bases at V and 4 bases at J, with 13 bases between. The germline V gene encodes CDR1 GTSNPN and CDR2 SVGIG (reference sequence). The CDR3 sequence: CAWSVLSRRYEQYF. DNA for the CDR3: TGTGCCTGGAGTGTACTGTCCCGCCGATACGAGCAGTACTTC.

The CDR3 bases are TGTGCCAGCAGTCCTACAGGGGAATTTGGCTACACCTTC. It translates to CASSPTGEFGYTF. The V call is TRBV28, the J call TRBJ1-2, with 7 bases aligning to TRBD1. CDR1 is MDHEN, CDR2 SYDVKM, per germline. This CDR3 spans 13 amino acids. V gave up 5 bases and J gave up 7 bases; unmatched junction bases: 7.

This clone is medium-sized within its sample. This sequence joins TRBV28 and TRBJ1-1; no clear D gene. The germline V gene encodes CDR1 MDHEN and CDR2 SYDVKM. This CDR3 is built from 13 residues. V gave up 5 bases and J gave up 1 base, with 8 bases separating them. CDR3 in amino acids: CASSPWGNTEAFF. The CDR3 DNA reads TGTGCCAGCAGTCCCTGGGGGAACACTGAAGCTTTCTTT.

The V and J genes are TRBV15 and TRBJ2-3; 8 bases are a match to TRBD2. The CDR3 runs to 21 residues. J gave up 4 bases and V 1 base, and 22 bases lay outside the gene matches. The germline CDR1 and CDR2 sequences are LNHNV and YYDKDF (reference sequence). CDR3 DNA: TGTGCCACCAGCAGAGGTGGTAGTTCAGCGGGGGAGCTAAACCTCGCAGATACGCAGTATTTT. Its protein is CATSRGGSSAGELNLADTQYF.

The CDR3 DNA reads as TGTGCCAGCAGCCCTACTAGCGGGAGTTACGAGCAGTACTTC. Translation gives CASSPTSGSYEQYF. The chain recombines TRBV7-2 with TRBJ2-7; TRBD2 matches 11 bases. Germline values: CDR1 SGHTA, CDR2 FQGNSA. V trimming: 5 bases; J trimming: 4 bases; junction bases outside the gene matches: 4. The CDR3 sequence is 14 residues long.

V is TRBV30 and J is TRBJ1-3, with D perhaps matching TRBD1 (5 bases). V lost 4 bases, J lost 0 bases, and 10 bases lay in between. This CDR3 has 14 amino acids. Germline V gene data show CDR1 as GTSNPN and CDR2 as SVGIG (reference sequence). CDR3 protein: CAWIGTRSGNTIYF. The CDR3 coding sequence is TGTGCCTGGATCGGGACTCGCTCTGGAAACACCATATATTTT.

This clone was counted between two and nine times. The genes are TRBV19 and TRBJ1-5; 7 nucleotides align to TRBD1. The CDR3 is made up of 15 amino acids. CDR1 is LNHDA, CDR2 SQIVND, per germline (reference sequence). The V and J ends lost 4 bases and 0 bases, in that order; junction bases with no gene match: 3. CDR3 bases: TGTGCCAGTAGTAGCGGGACAGCTAGCAATCAGCCCCAGCATTTT. Translation gives CASSSGTASNQPQHF.

CDR3 DNA sequence: TGTGCCAGCAGCCGCCGACTAGCGAGCGAGACCCAGTACTTC. Its translation: CASSRRLASETQYF. The V and J genes are TRBV7-9 and TRBJ2-5; 8 nucleotides align to TRBD2. The germline gives CDR1 SEHNR, CDR2 FQNEAQ (reference sequence). The CDR3 contains 14 residues. V shed 5 bases, J shed 5 bases, and the junction held 7 bases outside the gene matches.

This chain connects TRBV10-3 to TRBJ2-3, with 7 bases matching TRBD1. J lost 2 bases, V lost 4 bases, and 12 bases had no gene match. The V gene's germline CDR1 is ENHRY and CDR2 SYGVKD. This CDR3 contains 17 residues. The CDR3 DNA follows: TGTGCCATCAGTGTTGACAGGGTCCAGGCGTACACAGATACGCAGTATTTT. This codes for CAISVDRVQAYTDTQYF.

The V gene is TRBV29-1, the J gene TRBJ2-5; D is unclear. Germline CDR1 is SQVTM and CDR2 is ANQGSEA. The CDR3 consists of 10 residues. Trimming took off 5 bases at V and 4 bases at J, with 5 bases between the two ends. CDR3: CSVLRETQYF. CDR3 bases: TGCAGCGTTCTTCGAGAGACCCAGTACTTC.

A few counts support this clone. The chain combines TRBV4-1 with TRBJ1-6, with D unclear. The CDR3 is 14 residues long. CDR1 MGHRA and CDR2 YSYEKL come from the germline V gene. V dropped 3 bases and J dropped 9 bases, with 12 bases sitting between them. Here the CDR3 DNA reads TGCGCCAGCAGCCATGGCGATGAGAGTTCACCCCTCCACTTT. This gives the protein CASSHGDESSPLHF.

This clone showed up just a few times. This chain uses TRBV11-2 with TRBJ1-1; maybe TRBD1 (5 bases). V lost 1 base and J lost 7, with 13 bases in between. The germline V gene encodes CDR1 SGHAT and CDR2 FQNNGV. The CDR3 runs to 14 residues. CDR3 sequence reads: CASSLVGRGVEAFF. The CDR3 DNA follows: TGTGCCAGCAGCTTAGTCGGCAGAGGGGTTGAAGCTTTCTTT.

The chain joins TRBV29-1 to TRBJ2-1; TRBD2 matches at 13 bases. The V and J ends lost 7 bases and 7 bases, in that order; junction bases with no gene match: 4. This CDR3 region has 13 residues. From germline, CDR1 is SQVTM and CDR2 ANQGSEA. The DNA of the CDR3 is TGCAGCGCCGGGACTAGCGGGGTTAATGAGCAGTTCTTC. Residues: CSAGTSGVNEQFF.

The chain recombines TRBV28 with TRBJ2-5; 9 bases fit TRBD1. From germline, CDR1 is MDHEN and CDR2 SYDVKM. Trimming took 4 bases from V and 1 from J; bases not matched to a gene: 7. This CDR3 spans 16 amino acids. For the CDR3, the DNA is TGTGCCAGCAGTTCCCGGGACAGGGCCCCCCAAGAGACCCAGTACTTC. It is translated as CASSSRDRAPQETQYF.

V and J are TRBV2 and TRBJ2-2, with 9 bases lining up with TRBD2. Looked up from germline, CDR1 is SNHLY and CDR2 is FYNNEI. The CDR3 covers 15 residues. With V trimmed by 7 bases and J by 4 bases, 7 bases remained unmatched. The CDR3 loop reads CASKGTSFSTGELFF. In DNA, the CDR3 is TGTGCCAGCAAGGGGACTAGCTTTTCCACCGGGGAGCTGTTTTTT.

The chain employs TRBV2 and TRBJ2-2; 13 bases are shared with TRBD2. Germline CDR1 is SNHLY and CDR2 is FYNNEI. The CDR3 is 15 residues long. The V segment lost 9 bases and the J segment 7 bases; nucleotides outside the gene matches: 8. CDR3 nucleotides: TGTGCCAGGAAACTAGCGGGGGGGCCCGACGGGGAGCTGTTTTTT. Its protein product is CARKLAGGPDGELFF.

The gene calls are TRBV7-9 and TRBJ1-1; TRBD1 matches 7 bases. CDR1 and CDR2 (germline): SEHNR, FQNEAQ (reference sequence). V lost 3 bases to trimming and J lost 5 bases; unmatched junction nucleotides: 9. The CDR3 totals 15 residues. The CDR3 coding sequence is TGTGCCAGCAGCTTCCGTGAGGGGGCGGGGACTGAAGCTTTCTTT. This codes for CASSFREGAGTEAFF.